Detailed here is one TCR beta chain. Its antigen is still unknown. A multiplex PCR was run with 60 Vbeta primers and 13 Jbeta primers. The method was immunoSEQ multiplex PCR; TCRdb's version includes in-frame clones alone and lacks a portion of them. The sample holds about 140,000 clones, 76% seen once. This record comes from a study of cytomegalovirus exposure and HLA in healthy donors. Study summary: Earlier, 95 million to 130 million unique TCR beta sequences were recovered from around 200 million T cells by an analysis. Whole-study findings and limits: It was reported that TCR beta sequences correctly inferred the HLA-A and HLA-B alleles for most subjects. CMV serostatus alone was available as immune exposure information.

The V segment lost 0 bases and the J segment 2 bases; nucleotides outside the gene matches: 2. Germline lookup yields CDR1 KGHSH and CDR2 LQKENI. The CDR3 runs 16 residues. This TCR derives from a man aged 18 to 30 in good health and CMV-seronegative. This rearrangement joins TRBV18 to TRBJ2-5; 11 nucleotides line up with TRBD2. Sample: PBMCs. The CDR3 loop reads CASSPPLAGVQETQYF. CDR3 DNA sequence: TGTGCCAGCTCACCACCACTAGCGGGGGTACAAGAGACCCAGTACTTC.